The 26 T cell receptor beta chains below were found in one sample sequenced in a study of tumor and adjacent non-tumor tissue in lung cancer. No cell sorting was done before RNA was extracted from the tissue. This non-tumor lung sample came from over 3 cm beyond the tumor edge. A modified ARM-PCR protocol with three rounds of nested PCR amplified TCRbeta. Each CDR3 protein is one row after TCRdb ran MiXCR on the multiplex PCR reads. Here the sample spans under 85,000 distinct CDR3 sequences, over 60% being singletons. Sequencing was performed on distant non-tumor lung tissue. The receptors shown here come from a man between 65 and 79 years old with non-small cell lung cancer.

The V call is TRBV29-1, the J call TRBJ1-5, with 8 bases aligning to TRBD1. V shed 4 bases, J shed 4 bases, and the junction held 3 bases outside the gene matches. In germline, CDR1 is SQVTM, CDR2 ANQGSEA. The CDR3 has 13 residues. CDR3 sequence reads: CSVAGGRNQPQHF. The DNA of the CDR3 is TGCAGCGTTGCAGGGGGCAGGAATCAGCCCCAGCATTTT.

Worth noting for this clonotype: One end of the junction is discordant with germline, which a read error may explain. The J gene is TRBJ2-3, the V gene TRBV6-1; 7 bases are a match to TRBD1. The CDR3 contains 15 residues. Germline-derived CDR1 and CDR2 are MNHNS and SASEGT. CDR3 loop: CAGSEVQGSGDTQYF. CDR3 in DNA: TGTGCCGGCAGTGAAGTACAGGGGTCGGGAGATACGCAGTATTTT.

About this clonotype itself: Likely a read error: the CDR3 ends without its conserved phenylalanine or tryptophan. V usage is TRBV6-1 and J usage is TRBJ2-1; D unclear. The CDR3 loop spans 14 amino acids. Germline CDR1 reads MNHNS; CDR2 reads SASEGT. CDR3 loop: CACSGIGELDEQFS. As DNA, the CDR3 is TGTGCCTGCAGTGGGATAGGTGAATTGGATGAGCAGTTCTCC.

There are many counts of this clonotype. The chain is built from TRBV5-5 and TRBJ1-4; D unresolved. The V gene's germline CDR1 is SGHKS and CDR2 YYEKEE (reference sequence). The CDR3 length is 12 residues. V gave up 4 bases and J gave up 8 bases, with 9 bases separating them. DNA for the CDR3: TGTGCCAGCAGCCCCGACTGGGAAAAACTGTTTTTT. Translating it yields CASSPDWEKLFF.

In this sample, this clonotype turned up once. V is TRBV6-1 and J is TRBJ2-7; 9 bases are a match to TRBD2. In germline, CDR1 is MNHNS, CDR2 SASEGT. The CDR3 length is 16 residues. Trimming cost V 6 bases and J 1 base; bases outside gene matches: 10. The CDR3 sequence: CASRTAGGSESYEQYF. The DNA of the CDR3 is TGTGCCAGCAGAACCGCGGGGGGGTCGGAATCCTACGAGCAGTACTTC.

With regard to this clonotype: Relative to the germline gene, one junction end is altered; a read error may explain this. The CDR3 region is CVSSLLTLGSEQYF. DNA of the CDR3: TGTGTCAGCAGTCTCCTGACACTAGGGAGCGAGCAGTACTTC. The chain uses TRBV12-3 or TRBV12-4 and TRBJ2-7; possibly TRBD2 for D (5 bases). This CDR3 region has 14 residues.

Concerning this clonotype: A much larger clone lies a single base off, so this may be a read error. The chain uses TRBV5-4 and TRBJ2-5; 7 nucleotides match TRBD2. The CDR3 totals 13 residues. Germline CDR1 reads SGHNT; CDR2 reads YYREEE (reference sequence). The CDR3 loop reads CASSPSGQEIQYF. CDR3 coding DNA: TGTGCCAGCAGCCCTAGCGGCCAAGAGATCCAGTACTTC.

A word on this clonotype: This may come from a read error, since a much larger clone is one base off. Written as DNA, the CDR3 is TGCGCCAGCAGCCAAGATGAGTCCGGAAACACCATATATTTT. It yields the protein CASSQDESGNTIYF. The rearrangement uses TRBV4-1 and TRBJ1-3, with D hard to call. The germline V gene has CDR1 MGHRA and CDR2 YSYEKL. The CDR3 covers 14 residues. The V end was cut by 0 bases, the J end by 4 bases, with 7 bases between.

With respect to this clonotype: One end of the junction does not line up with germline, which may come from a read error. This chain uses TRBV11-1 with TRBJ2-1; D not resolved. Germline V CDR1 and CDR2: SGHAT, FQDESV (reference sequence). This CDR3 has 14 amino acids. This CDR3 is CASSPLSIYNEQFF. The DNA for the CDR3 is TGTGCCAGCAGCCCTCTTTCGATCTACAATGAGCAGTTCTTT.

A note on this clonotype: One end of the junction varies from germline; a read error may be responsible. The rearrangement joins TRBV11-3 to TRBJ1-1; D remains unclear. The V gene's germline CDR1 is SGHNT and CDR2 YENEEA. The CDR3 sequence is 16 residues long. The CDR3 nucleotides are TGTGCCAGCAGCTTAAGGGAAAGATACATGAAAAGTGAAGCTTTATTT. The encoded protein is CASSLRERYMKSEALF. The full variable domain, rest sourced from reference TRBV11-3 and TRBJ1-1, is EAGVVQSPRYKIIEKKQPVAFWCNPISGHNTLYWYLQNLGQGPELLIRYENEEAVDDSQLPKDRFSAERLKGVDSTLKIQPAELGDSAVYLCASSLRERYMKSEALFGQGTRLTVV.

In its sample, this clonotype is medium-sized. The chain carries TRBV11-3 and TRBJ2-7; 10 bases are shared with TRBD1. Per the germline V gene, CDR1 is SGHNT and CDR2 is YENEEA. This CDR3 spans 15 amino acids. V shed 2 bases, J shed 2 bases, and the junction held 3 bases outside the gene matches. This CDR3 reads CASSLRGQGPYEQYF. For the CDR3, the DNA is TGTGCCAGCAGCTTAAGGGGACAGGGGCCCTACGAGCAGTACTTC.

Points on this clonotype: The junction departs from the called germline gene at one end, perhaps through a read error. The rearrangement uses TRBV10-2 and TRBJ2-3, with 10 bases lining up with TRBD2. The V gene's germline CDR1 is WSHSY and CDR2 SAAADI. The length of the CDR3 is 16 residues. CDR3 loop: CTSTDFAAGGRNTQYF. The CDR3, as DNA: TGCACCAGCACCGATTTTGCAGCGGGAGGGAGAAATACGCAGTATTTT.

To note about this clonotype: An end of the junction differs from the germline gene, which may be a read error. The V call is TRBV6-2 or TRBV6-3, the J call TRBJ2-1; D is possibly TRBD2 (5 bases). The CDR3 is 15 amino acids. Germline CDR1 and CDR2: MNHEY and SVGEGT. This chain's CDR3 is CASLGLANSYNEQFF. The CDR3 region has the DNA TGTGCCTCCCTCGGGCTAGCCAACTCCTATAATGAGCAGTTCTTC.

V usage is TRBV2 and J usage is TRBJ1-4; D is possibly TRBD1 (5 bases). Between the trimmed V and J ends, which lost 6 bases and 6 bases, there was a span of 17 bases. Germline CDR1 SNHLY, CDR2 FYNNEI. The CDR3 runs to 15 residues. The CDR3 nucleotides read TGTGCCAGCAGAACAGGTACGTCATGGGATGAAAAACTGTTTTTT. Translation: CASRTGTSWDEKLFF.

About this clonotype itself: The CDR3 carries no conserved terminal phenylalanine or tryptophan, so it likely arises from a read error. The gene calls are TRBV20-1 and TRBJ2-7, with 9 bases fitting TRBD2. Trimming cost V 3 bases and J 7 bases; bases outside gene matches: 10. The V gene's germline CDR1 is DFQATT and CDR2 SNEGSKA (reference sequence). The CDR3 totals 14 residues. CDR3 sequence reads: CSARREGGVTEQYL. DNA for the CDR3: TGCAGTGCTAGGCGGGAGGGAGGGGTCACTGAGCAGTACTTA.

The chain employs TRBV4-1 and TRBJ1-2, with 8 nucleotides matching TRBD1. The V gene end was trimmed by 4 bases and the J gene end by 11 bases; junction bases not matched to a gene: 12. Germline assignment: CDR1 MGHRA and CDR2 YSYEKL. The CDR3 is 14 amino acids. CDR3 protein: CASSLPGGVPGYTF. For the CDR3, the DNA is TGCGCCAGCAGCCTGCCAGGGGGCGTCCCTGGTTACACCTTC.

This clonotype was seen repeatedly, ten times or more. The chain combines TRBV28 with TRBJ2-1; 8 bases agree with TRBD2. This CDR3 contains 14 residues. With V trimmed by 9 bases and J by 7 bases, 11 bases remained unmatched. Germline V gene sequence: CDR1 MDHEN, CDR2 SYDVKM. The CDR3 region has the DNA TGTGCCAGAGATAGTAGCGGGATTGAAAATGAGCAGTTCTTC. It translates to CARDSSGIENEQFF.

The genes are TRBV5-1 and TRBJ2-7; D gene ambiguous. CDR3 length: 15 amino acids. Trimming cost V 0 bases and J 3 bases, with 13 bases left between them. Germline V gene data show CDR1 as SGHRS and CDR2 as YFSETQ. The CDR3 sequence is CASSLDGVGNYEQYF. CDR3 coding DNA: TGCGCCAGCAGCTTGGATGGGGTAGGAAACTACGAGCAGTACTTC.

Regarding this clonotype: At one end the junction does not follow the germline gene, possibly because of a read error. J is TRBJ2-1 and V is TRBV6-1; 8 bases agree with TRBD2. Looked up from germline, CDR1 is MNHNS and CDR2 is SASEGT. The CDR3 is 19 residues long. The CDR3 nucleotides are TGCGTCAGGAGTGATCCGGGAGGGCCGGGGTTGCTCGCCTACAATGAGCAGTTCTTC. Its translation: CVRSDPGGPGLLAYNEQFF.

Concerning this clonotype: An end of the junction does not agree with germline; a read error may underlie this. The rearrangement links TRBV6-1 to TRBJ2-5; D not resolved. CDR1 MNHNS and CDR2 SASEGT come from the germline V gene. This CDR3 region has 13 residues. The DNA for the CDR3 is TGTGCCACCAGTGTATACAGCCAAGAGACCGAGTACTTC. This codes for CATSVYSQETEYF.

A word on this clonotype: Its ends do not fully match the called genes, so a read error is possible. The CDR3 loop is CDSSYHPQPQHF. The CDR3, as DNA: TGTGACAGCAGCTACCATCCTCAGCCACAGCATTTT. The chain employs TRBV6-2 or TRBV6-3 and TRBJ1-5, with D uncertain. Germline V gene lookup returns CDR1 MNHEY and CDR2 SVGEGT. The CDR3 loop spans 12 amino acids.

This chain links TRBV11-2 with TRBJ2-2, with D maybe TRBD2 (6 bases). V lost 2 bases and J 7 bases, leaving 17 bases between the germline ends. CDR1 and CDR2 from the germline V gene are SGHAT and FQNNGV. The CDR3 sequence is 16 residues long. Written as DNA, the CDR3 is TGTGCCAGCAGCTTAATGGGCTCGGGGGTTGTCGGGGAGCTGTTTTTT. Protein sequence: CASSLMGSGVVGELFF.

Details on this clonotype: The junction departs from germline at one end; a sequencing error may be responsible. The rearrangement joins TRBV11-2 to TRBJ2-1, with D perhaps assigned TRBD1 or TRBD2 (5 bases each). Germline assignment: CDR1 SGHAT and CDR2 FQNNGV. The CDR3 covers 18 residues. DNA for the CDR3: TGTGCCAGCAGCTTACAACGTCTGGGGCGGACTTCCTACTATGAGCAGCTCTTC. Residues: CASSLQRLGRTSYYEQLF.

About this clonotype: One end of the junction fails to match germline, which may point to a read error. This chain joins TRBV11-2 and TRBJ1-2; TRBD1 is a possible D gene (5 bases). Germline CDR1 reads SGHAT; CDR2 reads FQNNGV. The CDR3 has 14 amino acids. The CDR3 sequence is CASSVHGGDYGYSF. CDR3 in DNA: TGTGCCAGCAGCGTTCACGGGGGGGATTATGGCTACAGCTTC.

Note on this clonotype: At one end, the junction sequence differs from germline, possibly due to a read error. The gene calls are TRBV11-3 and TRBJ1-1; 7 bases align to TRBD1. This CDR3 comprises 16 residues. Germline assignment: CDR1 SGHNT and CDR2 YENEEA. CDR3 sequence: CASNFRDRILNTEAFF. The CDR3 region has the DNA TGTGCCAGCAACTTTCGGGACAGAATCCTGAACACTGAGGCTTTCTTT.

Regarding this clonotype: The junction and the germline gene differ at one end; a read error may be behind it. This chain's CDR3 is CASSPLQDNYDYTF. For the CDR3, the DNA is TGTGCCAGCAGTCCGTTACAGGACAACTATGACTACACTTTC. The J gene is TRBJ1-2, the V gene TRBV4-2; D is possibly TRBD1 (5 bases). The CDR3 is 14 residues long. CDR1 and CDR2 from the germline V gene are LGHNA and YNFKEQ.